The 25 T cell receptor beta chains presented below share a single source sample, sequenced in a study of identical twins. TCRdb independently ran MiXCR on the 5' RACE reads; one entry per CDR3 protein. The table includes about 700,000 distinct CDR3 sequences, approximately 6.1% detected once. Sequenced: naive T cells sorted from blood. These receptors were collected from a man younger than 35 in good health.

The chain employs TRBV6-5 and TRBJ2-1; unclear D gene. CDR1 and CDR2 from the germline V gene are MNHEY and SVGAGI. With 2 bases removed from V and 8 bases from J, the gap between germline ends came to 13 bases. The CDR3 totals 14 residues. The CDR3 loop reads CASSYRPAVDEQFF. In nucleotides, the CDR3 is TGTGCCAGCAGTTACCGGCCAGCCGTGGATGAGCAGTTCTTC.

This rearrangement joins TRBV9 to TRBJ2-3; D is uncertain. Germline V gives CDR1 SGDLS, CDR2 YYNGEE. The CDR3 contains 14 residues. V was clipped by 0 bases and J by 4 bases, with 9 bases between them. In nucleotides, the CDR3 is TGTGCCAGCAGCGTAGAGGGCCCGCCAGATACGCAGTATTTT. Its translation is CASSVEGPPDTQYF.

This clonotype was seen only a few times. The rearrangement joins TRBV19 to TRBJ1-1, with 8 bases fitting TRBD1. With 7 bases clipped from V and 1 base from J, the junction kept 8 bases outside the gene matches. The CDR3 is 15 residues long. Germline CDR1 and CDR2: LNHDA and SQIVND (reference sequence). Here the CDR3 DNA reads TGTGCCAGTACAACGATAGGGACAGGGAACACTGAAGCTTTCTTT. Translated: CASTTIGTGNTEAFF.

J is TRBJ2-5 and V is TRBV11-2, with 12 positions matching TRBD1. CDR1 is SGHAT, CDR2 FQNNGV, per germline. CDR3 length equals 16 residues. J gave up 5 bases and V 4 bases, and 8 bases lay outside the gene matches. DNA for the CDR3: TGTGCCAGCAGCTCGTGGGACAGGGGGCGACGGGAGACCCAGTACTTC. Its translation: CASSSWDRGRRETQYF.

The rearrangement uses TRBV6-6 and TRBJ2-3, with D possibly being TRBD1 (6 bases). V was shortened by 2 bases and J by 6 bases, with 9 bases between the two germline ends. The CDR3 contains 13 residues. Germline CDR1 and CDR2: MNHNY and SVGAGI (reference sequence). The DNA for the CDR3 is TGTGCCAGCAGTTACAACAGGGCCGATACGCAGTATTTT. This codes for CASSYNRADTQYF.

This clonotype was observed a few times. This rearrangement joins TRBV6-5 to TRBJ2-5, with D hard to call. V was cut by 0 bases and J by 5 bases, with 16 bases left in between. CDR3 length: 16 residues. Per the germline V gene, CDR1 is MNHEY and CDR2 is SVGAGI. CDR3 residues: CASSYSNFGVLETQYF. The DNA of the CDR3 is TGTGCCAGCAGTTACTCGAATTTTGGGGTTCTGGAGACCCAGTACTTC.

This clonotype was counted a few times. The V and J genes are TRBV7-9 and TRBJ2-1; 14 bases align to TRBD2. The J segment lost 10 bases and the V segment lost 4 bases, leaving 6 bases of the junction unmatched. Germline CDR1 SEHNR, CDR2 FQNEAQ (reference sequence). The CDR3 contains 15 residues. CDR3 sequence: CASSSRTSGRREQFF. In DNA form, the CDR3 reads TGTGCCAGCAGCTCCCGGACTAGCGGGAGGCGAGAGCAGTTCTTC.

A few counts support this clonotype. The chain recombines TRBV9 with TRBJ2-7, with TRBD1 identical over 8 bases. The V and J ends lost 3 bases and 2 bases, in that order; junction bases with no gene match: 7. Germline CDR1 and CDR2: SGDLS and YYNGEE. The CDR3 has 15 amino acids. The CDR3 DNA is TGTGCCAGCAGCGCCCGGACAGGGCGACCCTACGAGCAGTACGTC. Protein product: CASSARTGRPYEQYV.

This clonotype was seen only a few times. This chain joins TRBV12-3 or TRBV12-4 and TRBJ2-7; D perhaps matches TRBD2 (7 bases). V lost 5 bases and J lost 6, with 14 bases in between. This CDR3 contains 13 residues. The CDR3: CASSTVGGLEQYF. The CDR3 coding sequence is TGTGCCAGCAGTACGGTCGGGGGGCTCGAGCAGTACTTC.

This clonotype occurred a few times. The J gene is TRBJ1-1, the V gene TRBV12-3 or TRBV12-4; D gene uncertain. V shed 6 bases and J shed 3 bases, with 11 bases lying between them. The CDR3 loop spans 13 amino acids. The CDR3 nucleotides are TGTGCCAGCAGCGGATACATGGACACTGAAGCTTTCTTT. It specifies CASSGYMDTEAFF.

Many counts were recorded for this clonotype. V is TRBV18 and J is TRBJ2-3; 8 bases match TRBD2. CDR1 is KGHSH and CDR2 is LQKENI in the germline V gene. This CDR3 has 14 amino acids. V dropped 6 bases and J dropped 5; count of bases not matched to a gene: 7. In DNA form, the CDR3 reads TGTGCCAGCTCGGTCGGGGGGGGCCGAGATACGCAGTATTTT. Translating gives CASSVGGGRDTQYF.

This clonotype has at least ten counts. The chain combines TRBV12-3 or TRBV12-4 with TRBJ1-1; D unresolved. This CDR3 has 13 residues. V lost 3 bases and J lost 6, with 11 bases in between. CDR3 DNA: TGTGCCAGCAGTTTTGGGCCTCTGGCTGAAGCTTTCTTT. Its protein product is CASSFGPLAEAFF.

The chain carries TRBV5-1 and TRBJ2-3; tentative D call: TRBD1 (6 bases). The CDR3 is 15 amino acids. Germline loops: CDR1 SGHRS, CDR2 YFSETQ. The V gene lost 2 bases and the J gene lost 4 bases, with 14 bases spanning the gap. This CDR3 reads CASSFGDKSADTQYF. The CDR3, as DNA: TGCGCCAGCAGCTTCGGGGACAAATCGGCAGATACGCAGTATTTT.

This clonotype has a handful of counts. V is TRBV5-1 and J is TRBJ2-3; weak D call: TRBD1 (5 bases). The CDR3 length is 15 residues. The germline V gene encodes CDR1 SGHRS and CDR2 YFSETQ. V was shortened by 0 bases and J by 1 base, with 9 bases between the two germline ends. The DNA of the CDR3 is TGCGCCAGCAGCTTGGACAGGAGCCGCACAGATACGCAGTATTTT. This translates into CASSLDRSRTDTQYF.

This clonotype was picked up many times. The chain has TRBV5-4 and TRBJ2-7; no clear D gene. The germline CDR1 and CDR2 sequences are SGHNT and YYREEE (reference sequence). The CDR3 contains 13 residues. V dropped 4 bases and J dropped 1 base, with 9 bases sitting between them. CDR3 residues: CASSDGRSYEQYV. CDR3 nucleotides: TGTGCCAGCAGCGACGGACGTTCCTACGAGCAGTACGTC.

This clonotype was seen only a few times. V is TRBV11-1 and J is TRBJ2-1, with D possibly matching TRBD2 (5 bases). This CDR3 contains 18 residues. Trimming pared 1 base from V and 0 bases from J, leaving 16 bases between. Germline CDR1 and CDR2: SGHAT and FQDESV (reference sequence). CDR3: CASSLGRVGKSSYNEQFF. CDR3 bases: TGTGCCAGCAGCTTAGGTCGGGTCGGGAAGAGCTCCTACAATGAGCAGTTCTTC.

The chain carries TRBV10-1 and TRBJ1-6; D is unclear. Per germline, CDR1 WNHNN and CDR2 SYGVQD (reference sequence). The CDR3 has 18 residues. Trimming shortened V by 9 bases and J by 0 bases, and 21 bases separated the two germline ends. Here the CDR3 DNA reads TGCGCCAGGCCGGGCGAGAAGACGAGTAGCTCCTATAATTCACCCCTCCACTTT. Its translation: CARPGEKTSSSYNSPLHF.

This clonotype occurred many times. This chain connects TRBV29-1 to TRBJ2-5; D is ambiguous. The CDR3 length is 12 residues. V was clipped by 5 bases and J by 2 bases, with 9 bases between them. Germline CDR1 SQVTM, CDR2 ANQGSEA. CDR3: CSVTAAQETQYF. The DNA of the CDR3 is TGCAGCGTTACGGCAGCACAAGAGACCCAGTACTTC.

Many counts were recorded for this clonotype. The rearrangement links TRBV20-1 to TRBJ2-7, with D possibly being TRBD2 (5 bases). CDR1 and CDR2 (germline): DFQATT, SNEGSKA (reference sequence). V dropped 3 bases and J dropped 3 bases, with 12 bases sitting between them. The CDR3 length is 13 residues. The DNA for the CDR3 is TGCAGTGCTAGGACCGGGATGAACTACGAGCAGTACTTC. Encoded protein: CSARTGMNYEQYF.

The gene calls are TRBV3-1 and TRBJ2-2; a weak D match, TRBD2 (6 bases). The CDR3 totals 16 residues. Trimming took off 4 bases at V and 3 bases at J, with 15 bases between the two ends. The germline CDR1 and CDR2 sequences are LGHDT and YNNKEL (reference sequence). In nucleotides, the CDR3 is TGTGCCAGCAGCCCCCTCGGTGGCGGGGACACCGGGGAGCTGTTTTTT. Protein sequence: CASSPLGGGDTGELFF.

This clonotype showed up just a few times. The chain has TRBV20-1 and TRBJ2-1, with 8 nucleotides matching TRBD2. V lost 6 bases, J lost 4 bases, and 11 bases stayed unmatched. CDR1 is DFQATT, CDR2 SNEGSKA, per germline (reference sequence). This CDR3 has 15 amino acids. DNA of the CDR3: TGCAGTGCGGAGGAAATAGCGGGGTCATACAATGAGCAGTTCTTC. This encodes CSAEEIAGSYNEQFF.

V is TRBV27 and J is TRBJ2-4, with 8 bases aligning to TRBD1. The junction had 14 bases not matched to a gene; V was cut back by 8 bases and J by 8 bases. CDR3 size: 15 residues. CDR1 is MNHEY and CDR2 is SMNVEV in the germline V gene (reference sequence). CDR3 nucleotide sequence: TGTGCCAGCGGACTTACAGGGGGTGTAATGGACATTCAGTACTTC. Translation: CASGLTGGVMDIQYF.

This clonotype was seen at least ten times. This chain's CDR3 is CSASGTSGSRETQYF. The CDR3 bases are TGCAGTGCTAGTGGGACTAGCGGGAGTCGGGAGACCCAGTACTTC. The chain is built from TRBV20-1 and TRBJ2-5, with TRBD2 matching 14 bases. CDR3 length equals 15 residues. Germline CDR1 is DFQATT and CDR2 is SNEGSKA (reference sequence). The V and J ends lost 3 bases and 5 bases, in that order; junction bases with no gene match: 5.

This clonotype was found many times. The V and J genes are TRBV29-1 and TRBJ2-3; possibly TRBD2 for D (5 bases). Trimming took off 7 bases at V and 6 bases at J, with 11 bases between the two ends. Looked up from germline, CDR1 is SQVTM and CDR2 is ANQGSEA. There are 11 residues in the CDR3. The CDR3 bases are TGCAGCGAAATGAGGGAGGATACGCAGTATTTT. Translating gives CSEMREDTQYF.

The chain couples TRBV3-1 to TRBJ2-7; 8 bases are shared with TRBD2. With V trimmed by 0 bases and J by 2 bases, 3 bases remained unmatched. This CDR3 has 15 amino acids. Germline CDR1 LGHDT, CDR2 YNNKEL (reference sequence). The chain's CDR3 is CASSQDGTSAYEQYF. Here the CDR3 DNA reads TGTGCCAGCAGCCAAGATGGGACTAGTGCCTACGAGCAGTACTTC.